The sequence of this TCR beta chain was determined in a study of post-analysis software for immune sequencing data. Study information: Progressive-relapsing, secondary progressive and relapsing-remitting multiple sclerosis were among the disease courses included. Study-wide results and limits: Normalized Chao1 diversity was significantly lower in multiple sclerosis patients than in controls. Strong co-clustering by F measure was seen for same-batch samples.

TCR beta cDNA libraries included unique molecular identifiers. When about 0.85 to 11 million T cells were used, they gave some 520,000 cDNA molecules. TCRdb analysed the PCR reads with MiXCR anew, one entry per CDR3 protein. The sample has almost 700,000 distinct CDR3 sequences; 59% are singletons. Comment on this clonotype: Its antigen is not known.

This TCR was sampled from a girl aged 2-10 years with multiple sclerosis. The specimen sequenced was blood.

CDR3 coding DNA: TGCGCCAGCAGCTTGTCGAACAGATATGGCTACACCTTC. Amino acids: CASSLSNRYGYTF. The chain uses TRBV5-1 and TRBJ1-2; unclear D gene. The CDR3 is 13 residues long. Germline CDR1 reads SGHRS; CDR2 reads YFSETQ. Trimming pared 1 base from V and 5 bases from J, leaving 9 bases between.